This T cell receptor (beta chain) was profiled in a study of blood T cell repertoires in COVID-19. The method was immunoSEQ multiplex PCR; TCRdb's version includes in-frame clones alone and lacks a portion of them. The sample shows around 250,000 clones, 70% to 90% of them seen only once. Germline V gene sequence: CDR1 MNHEY, CDR2 SVGAGI. V lost 4 bases, J lost 0 bases, and 6 bases stayed unmatched. This CDR3 region has 16 residues. The material sequenced was PBMCs or T cells enriched from blood (not recorded which). This rearrangement joins TRBV6-5 to TRBJ1-3, with TRBD1 matching 7 bases. This clonotype was obtained from a woman between 50 and 59 years old who had recovered from COVID-19. CDR3 residues: CASSFRTGNSGNTIYF. The CDR3 region has the DNA TGTGCCAGCAGTTTTCGGACAGGAAACTCTGGAAACACCATATATTTT.